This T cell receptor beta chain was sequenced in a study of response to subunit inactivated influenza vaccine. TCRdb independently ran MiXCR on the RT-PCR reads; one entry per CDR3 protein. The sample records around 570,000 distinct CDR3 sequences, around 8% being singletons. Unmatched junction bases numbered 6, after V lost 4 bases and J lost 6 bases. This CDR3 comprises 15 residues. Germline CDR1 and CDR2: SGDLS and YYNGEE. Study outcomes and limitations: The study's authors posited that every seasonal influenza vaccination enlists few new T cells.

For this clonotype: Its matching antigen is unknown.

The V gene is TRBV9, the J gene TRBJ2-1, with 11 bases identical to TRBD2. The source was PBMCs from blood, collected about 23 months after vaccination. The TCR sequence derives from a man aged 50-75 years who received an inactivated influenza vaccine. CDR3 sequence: CASSPPGLAGNEQFF. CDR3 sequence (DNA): TGTGCCAGCAGCCCCCCCGGACTAGCGGGCAATGAGCAGTTCTTC.